This is a list of T cell receptor beta chains from one sample in a study of control samples from healthy donors and cancer patients. The data were produced by immunoSEQ multiplex PCR, yet TCRdb's version contains in-frame clones alone and is incomplete. Among over 85,000 clones, 85% to 90% were seen once, and the ten largest hold roughly 3.7%. The specimen was PBMCs. These receptor sequences come from a woman aged 55 to 70 with lung cancer. Both conserved end residues are part of each CDR3. Clone size is shown for a subset of rows, as once, few, many or a class of expanded clone.

abundance	v_gene	CDR3aa
-	TRBV10-3	CAIKGSGHGYTF
-	TRBV21-1	CASSKKGERHQINQPQHF
-	TRBV28	CASISGEGGFYEQYF
-	TRBV7-9	CASSISEQSGNTIYF
-	TRBV6-2/TRBV6-3	CASSGPRGNTEAFF
once	TRBV11-2	CASSPDSTETQYF
-	TRBV18	CASSPLSDQNTEAFF
-	TRBV30	CAWRGLAEQFF
-	TRBV27	CASTTGPAEKLFF
-	TRBV11-2	CASSLSHNEKLFF
few	TRBV5-6	CASSRDQETQYF
-	TRBV28	CASFATGGRGSYTF
-	TRBV6-1	CASSGRRQGTSYEQYF
-	TRBV9	CASSVNVGQGARNEQFF
-	TRBV3-1/TRBV3-2	CASSRTSGSTGELFF
once	TRBV19	CASSSSDSSNQPQHF
-	TRBV5-1	CASSTVPGNGETQYF
-	TRBV5-5	CASSLPGTVYNEQFF
-	TRBV30	CAWTRALSGNEQFF
-	TRBV9	CASSLTDRTNYGYTF
-	TRBV7-9	CASSRGPEAGNTIYF
-	TRBV18	CASSPPLVNTEAFF
-	TRBV6-5	CASIRTSRPYEQYF
-	TRBV7-2	CASSLNAGRDYGYTF
few	TRBV5-1	CASSFGSEANVLTF
-	TRBV6-1	CASSDLESSYNSPLHF
-	TRBV19	CASSLQTGWTEAFF